This entry lists 32 T cell receptor beta chains sequenced from one sample in a study of OX40 agonist ivuxolimab in advanced cancers. Here immunoSEQ multiplex PCR was the method, and the copy in TCRdb shows in-frame clones only, minus some. This sample has about 84,000 clones, with 89% found just once. The sequenced sample was CD4+ or CD8+ T cells sorted from blood, obtained in a trial of the OX40 agonist ivuxolimab. The receptors were gathered from an adult with an advanced solid tumor such as melanoma, head and neck, liver or kidney cancer.

The chain carries TRBV4-3 and TRBJ2-5; D unresolved. In germline, CDR1 is LGHNA, CDR2 YSLEER. The CDR3 spans 16 residues. Trimming cost V 0 bases and J 0 bases, with 11 bases left between them. The CDR3 sequence is CASSQEPLPYQETQYF. CDR3 DNA sequence: TGCGCCAGCAGCCAAGAACCCCTACCGTACCAAGAGACCCAGTACTTC.

V and J are TRBV7-9 and TRBJ1-1, with D uncertain. This CDR3 is 10 amino acids long. Germline CDR1 and CDR2: SEHNR and FQNEAQ (reference sequence). Trimming took off 5 bases at V and 10 bases at J, with 8 bases between the two ends. The CDR3 region has the DNA TGTGCCAGCAGCGCAACCTTAGCTTTCTTT. Translated, it gives CASSATLAFF.

The genes are TRBV6-1 and TRBJ2-1; no clear D. This CDR3 has 12 residues. With 6 bases removed from V and 7 bases from J, the gap between germline ends came to 10 bases. CDR1 is MNHNS, CDR2 SASEGT, per germline. The CDR3, as DNA: TGTGCCAGCAGCAGTACCTGGAATGAGCAGTTCTTC. This encodes CASSSTWNEQFF.

This chain's CDR3 is CASSSNRGQNTGELFF. CDR3 DNA: TGTGCCAGCAGCTCAAACAGGGGACAGAACACCGGGGAGCTGTTTTTT. V is TRBV7-9 and J is TRBJ2-2, with 7 bases lining up with TRBD1. Trimming took 4 bases from V and 1 from J; bases not matched to a gene: 6. The CDR3 consists of 16 residues. Germline assignment: CDR1 SEHNR and CDR2 FQNEAQ (reference sequence).

The chain employs TRBV28 and TRBJ2-6; D unresolved. Germline-derived CDR1 and CDR2 are MDHEN and SYDVKM. The CDR3 consists of 14 residues. The V end was cut by 5 bases, the J end by 4 bases, with 9 bases between. The CDR3, as DNA: TGTGCCAGCAGTGTGCCATCGGGGGCCAACGTCCTGACTTTC. Translation gives CASSVPSGANVLTF.

The chain uses TRBV11-2 and TRBJ1-4, with a tentative D call TRBD1 (5 bases). The CDR3 contains 15 residues. Germline V gene sequence: CDR1 SGHAT, CDR2 FQNNGV. V was cut by 4 bases and J by 4 bases, with 13 bases left in between. The CDR3 here is CASSSSGALNEKLFF. Here the CDR3 DNA reads TGTGCCAGCAGCTCCTCCGGGGCCCTTAATGAAAAACTGTTTTTT.

The chain combines TRBV19 with TRBJ2-3; 7 nucleotides agree with TRBD2. From germline, CDR1 is LNHDA and CDR2 SQIVND (reference sequence). Unmatched junction bases numbered 10, after V lost 5 bases and J lost 2 bases. This CDR3 comprises 16 residues. CDR3 in DNA: TGTGCCAGTAGTTTCGGGGCTAGCGGACACACAGATACGCAGTATTTT. Amino acids: CASSFGASGHTDTQYF. Using reference TRBV19 and TRBJ2-3 for the parts outside the CDR3, the full variable domain is DGGITQSPKYLFRKEGQNVTLSCEQNLNHDAMYWYRQDPGQGLRLIYYSQIVNDFQKGDIAEGYSVSREKKESFPLTVTSAQKNPTAFYLCASSFGASGHTDTQYFGPGTRLTVL.

This clone was found once. CDR3 residues: CASSLTGRVTDTQYF. CDR3 DNA sequence: TGTGCCAGCAGCTTGACAGGGCGGGTCACAGATACGCAGTATTTT. The chain links TRBV5-6 to TRBJ2-3; possible D gene TRBD1, 6 bases. The length of the CDR3 is 15 residues. The V gene lost 1 base and the J gene lost 2 bases, with 11 bases spanning the gap. Germline V gene sequence: CDR1 SGHDT, CDR2 YYEEEE.

There are a few counts of this clone. Because it lacks the conserved phenylalanine or tryptophan at the end, this CDR3 is likely a read error. The DNA is left out, because the CDR3 cannot be placed on it with certainty; the CDR3 is given as TCRdb lists it. The genes are TRBV27 and TRBJ2-7; the D segment call TRBD2 is taken from the table without a DNA check. The CDR3 has 13 residues if both end residues are counted. Germline CDR1 MNHEY, CDR2 SMNVEV (reference sequence). This CDR3 reads CASSPRQGGHARL.

The rearrangement uses TRBV5-3 and TRBJ2-5; TRBD2 matches at 14 bases. TRBV5-3 is recorded as an ORF, its role being uncertain. CDR3 length equals 15 residues. The V gene end was trimmed by 4 bases and the J gene end by 4 bases; junction bases not matched to a gene: 3. CDR3 protein: CARSKGLAGAETQYF. The CDR3 DNA is TGTGCCAGAAGCAAGGGACTAGCGGGAGCAGAGACCCAGTACTTC.

This chain links TRBV27 with TRBJ2-7; 8 bases line up with TRBD1. Germline CDR1 MNHEY, CDR2 SMNVEV (reference sequence). The J segment lost 6 bases and the V segment lost 4 bases, leaving 5 bases of the junction unmatched. This CDR3 comprises 13 residues. The CDR3 DNA is TGTGCCAGCAGTTCCTCCACAGGGGGCGAGCAGTACTTC. Protein sequence: CASSSSTGGEQYF.

Only a few counts were recorded for this clone. The chain couples TRBV4-3 to TRBJ1-1, with D perhaps matching TRBD1 (6 bases). V was trimmed by 0 bases and J by 4 bases, leaving 12 bases between them. Germline V gives CDR1 LGHNA, CDR2 YSLEER. The CDR3 runs 15 residues. The CDR3 reads CASSQDYRVFTEAFF. Here the CDR3 DNA reads TGCGCCAGCAGCCAAGATTACAGGGTGTTCACTGAAGCTTTCTTT.

The chain joins TRBV25-1 to TRBJ1-2; a weak D match, TRBD1 (5 bases). Germline V gene data show CDR1 as MGHDK and CDR2 as SYGVNS. Deletions cut 0 bases from V and 5 bases from J, with 13 bases between. This CDR3 contains 15 residues. CDR3 protein: CASSEYQAGLYGYTF. CDR3 nucleotide sequence: TGTGCCAGCAGTGAATATCAGGCAGGGCTGTATGGCTACACCTTC.

V and J are TRBV6-1 and TRBJ2-7, with D possibly TRBD1 on 5 matching bases. CDR3 size: 15 residues. Deletions cut 3 bases from V and 1 base from J, with 13 bases between. Germline loops: CDR1 MNHNS, CDR2 SASEGT. This chain's CDR3 is CASSDFSRASYEQYF. CDR3 DNA sequence: TGTGCCAGCAGTGATTTTTCCAGGGCATCCTACGAGCAGTACTTC.

This chain uses TRBV21-1 with TRBJ2-7; the D call TRBD2 from the table was never checked on the DNA. TRBV21-1 is listed as a pseudogene. This CDR3 spans 19 amino acids. The CDR3 DNA reads as TGTGCCAGCAGTCCTCCGGAGGCAGGATCCGCTATTTATTCCTACGAGCAGTACGTC. As protein: CASSPPEAGSAIYSYEQYV.

V and J are TRBV10-2 and TRBJ1-1; 7 bases agree with TRBD1. Per the germline V gene, CDR1 is WSHSY and CDR2 is SAAADI. After removal of 3 bases from V and 8 bases from J, the junction contained 3 bases not matched to a gene. The length of the CDR3 is 12 residues. The CDR3 nucleotides read TGCGCCAGCAGTGATCGACAGGGAGAAGCTTTCTTT. Its protein product is CASSDRQGEAFF.

This sequence joins TRBV4-1 and TRBJ2-3; D gene uncertain. This CDR3 contains 17 residues. Germline V gene lookup returns CDR1 MGHRA and CDR2 YSYEKL. V gave up 1 base and J gave up 0 bases, with 14 bases separating them. Here the CDR3 reads CASSQAIYSPSTDTQYF. The CDR3 DNA is TGCGCCAGCAGCCAAGCTATTTACAGTCCTAGCACAGATACGCAGTATTTT.

The genes are TRBV7-9 and TRBJ1-1; D ambiguous. Trimming stripped 5 bases from V and 1 base from J, with 11 bases between. The CDR3 is 14 amino acids. Per the germline V gene, CDR1 is SEHNR and CDR2 is FQNEAQ (reference sequence). CDR3 in DNA: TGTGCCAGCAGCCTCCGGACGGGGAACACTGAAGCTTTCTTT. Protein sequence: CASSLRTGNTEAFF. The complete variable domain, with remaining parts taken from reference TRBV7-9 and TRBJ1-1, reads DTGVSQNPRHKITKRGQNVTFRCDPISEHNRLYWYRQTLGQGPEFLTYFQNEAQLEKSRLLSDRFSAERPKGSFSTLEIQRTEQGDSAMYLCASSLRTGNTEAFFGQGTRLTVV.

This chain links TRBV9 with TRBJ2-2, with 7 bases fitting TRBD1. V lost 1 base, J lost 1 base, and 1 base stayed unmatched. The V gene's germline CDR1 is SGDLS and CDR2 YYNGEE. The CDR3 is made up of 15 amino acids. The CDR3 DNA sequence: TGTGCCAGCAGCGTAAGGGACAGGAACACCGGGGAGCTGTTTTTT. It codes for CASSVRDRNTGELFF.

The chain joins TRBV15 to TRBJ1-4; D unresolved. V dropped 2 bases and J dropped 7 bases, with 11 bases sitting between them. The CDR3 totals 14 residues. CDR1 LNHNV and CDR2 YYDKDF come from the germline V gene (reference sequence). CDR3 in amino acids: CATSRPNAGEKLFF. As DNA, the CDR3 is TGTGCCACCAGCAGACCCAACGCGGGTGAAAAACTGTTTTTT.

The rearrangement links TRBV9 to TRBJ2-7; tentative D call: TRBD2 (6 bases). The CDR3 totals 15 residues. V was shortened by 2 bases and J by 2 bases, with 14 bases between the two germline ends. Germline values: CDR1 SGDLS, CDR2 YYNGEE. CDR3 region: CASSVGVAEPYEQYF. In nucleotides, the CDR3 is TGTGCCAGCAGCGTTGGAGTAGCGGAACCCTACGAGCAGTACTTC.

The rearrangement links TRBV7-2 to TRBJ2-5; D is uncertain. Trimming removed 6 bases at V and 2 bases at J, with 13 bases between. The CDR3 spans 14 residues. The germline gives CDR1 SGHTA, CDR2 FQGNSA. The CDR3 sequence: CASSSKTLQETQYF. In DNA form, the CDR3 reads TGTGCCAGCAGTTCTAAGACTCTTCAAGAGACCCAGTACTTC.

V is TRBV5-1 and J is TRBJ2-5, with 7 bases fitting TRBD2. The germline V gene encodes CDR1 SGHRS and CDR2 YFSETQ. The CDR3 totals 16 residues. V was pared by 0 bases and J by 3 bases, with 8 bases of the junction left unmatched. CDR3 amino acids: CASSLGAGAAKETQYF. Here the CDR3 DNA reads TGCGCCAGCAGCTTGGGGGCGGGAGCGGCCAAAGAGACCCAGTACTTC.

The V gene is TRBV5-8, the J gene TRBJ1-1; possible D gene TRBD1, 5 bases. Germline V lookup: CDR1 SGHTS, CDR2 YDEGEE. The CDR3 is 13 amino acids. V lost 2 bases to trimming and J lost 13 bases, with 18 bases between them. CDR3 region: CASSFGQGDRGFF. The CDR3 DNA reads TGTGCCAGCAGCTTTGGGCAGGGTGACAGAGGTTTCTTT. Complete variable domain (other parts from reference TRBV5-8 and TRBJ1-1): EAGVTQSPTHLIKTRGQQATLRCSPISGHTSVYWYQQALGLGLQFLLWYDEGEERNRGNFPPRFSGRQFPNYSSELNVNALELEDSALYLCASSFGQGDRGFFGQGTRLTVV.

This clone has a single count. This chain uses TRBV6-5 with TRBJ1-1, with TRBD1 matching over 7 bases. Germline CDR1 MNHEY, CDR2 SVGAGI. The CDR3 covers 13 residues. V gave up 5 bases and J gave up 5 bases; unmatched junction bases: 5. The chain's CDR3 is CASSEQQGTEAFF. The CDR3 nucleotides read TGTGCCAGCAGTGAGCAACAGGGGACTGAAGCTTTCTTT.

The chain links TRBV18 to TRBJ2-7; TRBD2 is a possible D gene (6 bases). Trimming cost V 0 bases and J 5 bases, with 11 bases left between them. CDR1 KGHSH and CDR2 LQKENI come from the germline V gene. The CDR3 covers 14 residues. The CDR3 coding sequence is TGTGCCAGCTCACCACCGGTGCGGGGTAACGAGCAGTACGTC. Protein: CASSPPVRGNEQYV.

The chain is built from TRBV28 and TRBJ1-1, with D maybe TRBD1 (6 bases). Trimming shortened V by 1 base and J by 7 bases, and 7 bases separated the two germline ends. Germline CDR1 and CDR2: MDHEN and SYDVKM. This CDR3 contains 12 residues. The CDR3 region has the DNA TGTGCCAGCAGTTTATCGACAGGTGAAGCTTTCTTT. Its protein product is CASSLSTGEAFF.

As for this clone: The junction and the germline gene differ at one end; a read error may be behind it. The chain uses TRBV7-7 and TRBJ2-1; 12 bases line up with TRBD2. Germline CDR1 is SSHAT and CDR2 is FNYEAQ (reference sequence). The CDR3 contains 16 residues. The CDR3 region is CASSPGLAGPYNEQFF. CDR3 nucleotide sequence: TGTGCTAGCAGCCCCGGACTAGCGGGACCTTACAATGAGCAGTTCTTC.

This clone was detected only once. The chain uses TRBV11-2 and TRBJ2-1, with D unclear. The CDR3 contains 15 residues. Germline lookup yields CDR1 SGHAT and CDR2 FQNNGV. V was clipped by 2 bases and J by 1 base, with 9 bases between them. The chain's CDR3 is CASSLNRGSYNEQFF. As DNA, the CDR3 is TGTGCCAGCAGCTTAAACAGAGGTTCCTACAATGAGCAGTTCTTC.

This sequence joins TRBV7-2 and TRBJ1-4; TRBD1 is a possible D gene (5 bases). The germline V gene encodes CDR1 SGHTA and CDR2 FQGNSA. The CDR3 is 15 amino acids. V dropped 4 bases and J dropped 6 bases, with 15 bases sitting between them. The CDR3 DNA reads as TGTGCCAGCAGCTACACAGGATCTGGTGATGAAAAACTGTTTTTT. Translation gives CASSYTGSGDEKLFF.

The gene calls are TRBV7-8 and TRBJ2-1; 8 bases fit TRBD2. The CDR3 length is 17 residues. The germline V gene has CDR1 SGHVS and CDR2 FQNEAQ. The V segment lost 8 bases and the J segment 2 bases; nucleotides outside the gene matches: 14. The CDR3 sequence: CASRRLEREMAYNEQFF. Here the CDR3 DNA reads TGTGCCAGCCGACGTTTGGAGCGGGAGATGGCCTACAATGAGCAGTTCTTC.

This chain connects TRBV6-5 to TRBJ1-2; D uncertain. Germline CDR1 and CDR2: MNHEY and SVGAGI. This CDR3 region has 16 residues. The V end was cut by 0 bases, the J end by 8 bases, with 19 bases between. The CDR3 loop is CASSYSVGTSLGGYTF. In DNA, the CDR3 is TGTGCCAGCAGTTACTCTGTAGGAACTAGCTTGGGCGGCTACACCTTC.